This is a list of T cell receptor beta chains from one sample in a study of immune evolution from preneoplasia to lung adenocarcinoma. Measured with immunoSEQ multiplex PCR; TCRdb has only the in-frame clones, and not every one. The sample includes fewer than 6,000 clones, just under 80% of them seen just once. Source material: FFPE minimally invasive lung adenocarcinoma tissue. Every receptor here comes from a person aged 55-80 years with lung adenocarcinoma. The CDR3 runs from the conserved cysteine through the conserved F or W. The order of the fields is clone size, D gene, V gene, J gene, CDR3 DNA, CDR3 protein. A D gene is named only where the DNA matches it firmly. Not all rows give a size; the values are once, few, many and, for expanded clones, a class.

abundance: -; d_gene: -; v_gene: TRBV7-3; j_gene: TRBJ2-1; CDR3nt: TGTGCCAGCAGCTTAAGGGGGGAAACTGCCTACAATGAGCAGTTCTTC; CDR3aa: CASSLRGETAYNEQFF
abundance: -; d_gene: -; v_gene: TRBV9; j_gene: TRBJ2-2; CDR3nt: TGTGCCAGCAGCGTATACGCTGGACGAGGAACCGGGGAGCTGTTTTTT; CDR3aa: CASSVYAGRGTGELFF
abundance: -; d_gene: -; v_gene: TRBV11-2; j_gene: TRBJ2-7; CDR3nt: TGTGCCAGCAGCTTACCCCCGGTCGGGTCTTTGGCCTCCTACGAGCAGTACTTC; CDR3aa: CASSLPPVGSLASYEQYF
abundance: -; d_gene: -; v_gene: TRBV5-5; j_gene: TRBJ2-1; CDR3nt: TGTGCCAGCACCCCCTCCGGCTGGGGGCCGGGTAATGAGCAGTTCTTC; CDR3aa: CASTPSGWGPGNEQFF
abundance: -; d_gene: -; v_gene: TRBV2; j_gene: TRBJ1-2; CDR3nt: TGTGCCAGCAGTGGGGGCTATGACAGTAACTATGGCTACACCTTC; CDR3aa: CASSGGYDSNYGYTF
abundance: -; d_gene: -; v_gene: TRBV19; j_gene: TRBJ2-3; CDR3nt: TGTGCCAGTACCCAGTCAGATACGCAGTATTTT; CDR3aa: CASTQSDTQYF
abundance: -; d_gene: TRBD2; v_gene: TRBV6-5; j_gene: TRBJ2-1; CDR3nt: TGTGCCAGCAGTTATGCGACTAGCGAAAATGAGCAGTTCTTC; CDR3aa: CASSYATSENEQFF
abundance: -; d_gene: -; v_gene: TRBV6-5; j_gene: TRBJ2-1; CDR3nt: TGTGCCAGCAGTTACGATCCGGGAAGCTACAATGAGCAGTTCTTC; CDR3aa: CASSYDPGSYNEQFF
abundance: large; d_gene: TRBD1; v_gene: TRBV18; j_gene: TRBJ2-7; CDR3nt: TGTGCCAGCTCACGGCCGGGACAGGGGGTCAACGAGCAGTACTTC; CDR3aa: CASSRPGQGVNEQYF
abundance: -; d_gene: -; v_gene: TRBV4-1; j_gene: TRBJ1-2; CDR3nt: TGCGCCAGCAGCCAAGAACGGGGTATGGGAAATGGCTACACCTTC; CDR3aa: CASSQERGMGNGYTF
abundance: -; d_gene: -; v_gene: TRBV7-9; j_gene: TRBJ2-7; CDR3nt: TGTGCCAGCAGCTTGACCCTAGCGACCGAGCAGTACTTC; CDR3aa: CASSLTLATEQYF
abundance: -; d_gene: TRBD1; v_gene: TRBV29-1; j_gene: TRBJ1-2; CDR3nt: TGCAGCGTTAAATTGGGACAGGGGGCCTATGGCTACACCTTC; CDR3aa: CSVKLGQGAYGYTF
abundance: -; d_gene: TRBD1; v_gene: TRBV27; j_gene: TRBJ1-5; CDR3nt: TGTGCCAGCAGTCCTCGGACAGGGGGCGATTATCAGCCCCAGCATTTT; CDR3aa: CASSPRTGGDYQPQHF
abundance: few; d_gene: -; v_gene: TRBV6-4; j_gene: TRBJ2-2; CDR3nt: TGTGCCACCTCCCCGAGGGCGGACACCGGGGAGCTGTTTTTT; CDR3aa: CATSPRADTGELFF
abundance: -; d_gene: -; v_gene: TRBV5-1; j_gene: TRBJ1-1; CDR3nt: TGCGCCAGCAGGGAACAGGGTGCGGGAACTGAAGCTTTCTTT; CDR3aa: CASREQGAGTEAFF
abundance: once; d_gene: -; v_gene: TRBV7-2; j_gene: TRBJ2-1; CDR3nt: TGTGCCAGCAGCTTATTTGGGACCCCTCTTGGCAATGAGCAGTTCTTC; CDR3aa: CASSLFGTPLGNEQFF
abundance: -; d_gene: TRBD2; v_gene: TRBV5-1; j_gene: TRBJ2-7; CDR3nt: TGCGCCAGCAGACGGGAGGGCACCTACGAGCAGTACTTC; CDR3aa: CASRREGTYEQYF
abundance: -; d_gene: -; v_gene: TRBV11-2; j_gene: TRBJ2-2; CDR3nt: TGTGCCAGCAGCTTTGGAAACACCGGGGAGCTGTTTTTT; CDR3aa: CASSFGNTGELFF
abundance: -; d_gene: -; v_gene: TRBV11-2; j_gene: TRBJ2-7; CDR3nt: TGTGCCAGCAGCTTAAATTACGGCTTGACCTACGAGCAGTACTTC; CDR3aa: CASSLNYGLTYEQYF
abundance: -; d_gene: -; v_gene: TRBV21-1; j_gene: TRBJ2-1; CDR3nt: TGTGCCAGCAGCAAACCTGTTTTGGCTAGCGGGATTTACAATGAGCAGTTCTTC; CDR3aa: CASSKPVLASGIYNEQFF
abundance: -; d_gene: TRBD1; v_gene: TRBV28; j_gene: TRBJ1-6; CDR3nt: TGTGCCAGCAGTTCGACAGGGTTCAGTTCACCCCTCCACTTT; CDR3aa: CASSSTGFSSPLHF
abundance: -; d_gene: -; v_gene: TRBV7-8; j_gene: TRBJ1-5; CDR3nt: TGTGCCAGCAGCTATGATAGCAATCAGCCCCAGCATTTT; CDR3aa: CASSYDSNQPQHF
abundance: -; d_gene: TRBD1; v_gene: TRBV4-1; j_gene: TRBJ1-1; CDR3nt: TGCGCCAGCAGCCAGGGACAGGGTAACACTGAAGCTTTCTTT; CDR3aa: CASSQGQGNTEAFF
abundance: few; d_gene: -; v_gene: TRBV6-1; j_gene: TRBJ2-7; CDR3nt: TGTGCCAGCAGTGAGAGCGCGCGGGTCGAGCAGTACTTC; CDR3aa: CASSESARVEQYF
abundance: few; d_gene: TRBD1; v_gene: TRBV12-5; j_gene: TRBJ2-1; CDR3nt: TGTGCTAGTGGTAAGGGACAGGGTAGCAATGAGCAGTTCTTC; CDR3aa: CASGKGQGSNEQFF
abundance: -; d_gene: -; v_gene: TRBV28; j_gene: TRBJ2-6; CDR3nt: TGTGCCAGCAGTTTTCCGGGTGGGGCCAACGTCCTGACTTTC; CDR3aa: CASSFPGGANVLTF
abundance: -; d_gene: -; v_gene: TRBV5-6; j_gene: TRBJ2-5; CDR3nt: TGTGCCAGCAGCTTGGGACTGGCGGTACTAGAGACCCAGTACTTC; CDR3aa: CASSLGLAVLETQYF
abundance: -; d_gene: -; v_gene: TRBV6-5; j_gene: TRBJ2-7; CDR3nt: TGTGCCGGTAAGGCAGGATTAAGCTCCTACGAGCAGTACTTC; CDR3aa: CAGKAGLSSYEQYF
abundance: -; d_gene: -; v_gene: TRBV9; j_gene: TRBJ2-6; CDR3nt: TGTGCCAGCAGCGTAGGGAGCCTCGGGGCCAACGTCCTGACTTTC; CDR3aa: CASSVGSLGANVLTF
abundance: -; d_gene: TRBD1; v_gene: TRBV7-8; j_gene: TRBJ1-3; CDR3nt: TGTGCCAGCAGTTCCTCCGGGACAGGGATCGTCTCTGGAAACACCATATATTTT; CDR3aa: CASSSSGTGIVSGNTIYF
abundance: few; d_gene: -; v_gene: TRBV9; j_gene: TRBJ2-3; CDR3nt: TGTGCCAGCAGCGTAGAACAGCGCACAGATACGCAGTATTTT; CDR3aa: CASSVEQRTDTQYF
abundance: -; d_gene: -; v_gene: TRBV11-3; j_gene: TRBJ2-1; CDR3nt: TGTGCCAGCAGCTTAGATGGAGGGGGCAATGAGCAGTTCTTC; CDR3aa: CASSLDGGGNEQFF
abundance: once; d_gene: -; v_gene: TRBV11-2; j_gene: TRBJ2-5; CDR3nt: TGTGCCAGCAGCTTAGGCCTACAGGGTTCCCAAGAGACCCAGTACTTC; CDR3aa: CASSLGLQGSQETQYF
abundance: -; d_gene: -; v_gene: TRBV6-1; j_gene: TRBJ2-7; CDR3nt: TGTGCCAGTATCAGGGCAAAGTTCGTGGACGAGCAGTACTTC; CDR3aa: CASIRAKFVDEQYF
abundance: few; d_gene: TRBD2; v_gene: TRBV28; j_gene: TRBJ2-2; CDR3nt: TGTGCCAGCAGCCCCGGGACTAGGAACACCGGGGAGCTGTTTTTT; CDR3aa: CASSPGTRNTGELFF
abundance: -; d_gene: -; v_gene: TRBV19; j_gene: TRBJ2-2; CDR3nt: TGTGCCACCTGGAGGCCGAGCACCGGGGAGCTGTTTTTT; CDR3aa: CATWRPSTGELFF
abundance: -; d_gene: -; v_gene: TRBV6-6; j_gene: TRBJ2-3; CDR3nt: TGTGCCAGCAGTTACAGGAGCAGGGCGGAAGATACGCAGTATTTT; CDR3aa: CASSYRSRAEDTQYF
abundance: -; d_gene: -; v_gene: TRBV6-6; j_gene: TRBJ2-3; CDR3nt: TGTGCCAGCAGTTACTCAATATTCACAGATACGCAGTATTTT; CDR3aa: CASSYSIFTDTQYF
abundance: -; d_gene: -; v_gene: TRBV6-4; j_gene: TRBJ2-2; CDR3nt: TGTGCCAGCAGTGACCCGAGGGCGCCTGGGGAGCTGTTTTTT; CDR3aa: CASSDPRAPGELFF
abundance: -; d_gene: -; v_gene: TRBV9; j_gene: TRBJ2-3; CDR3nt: TGTGCCAGCAGCGCAACCCCTGTTACAGATACGCAGTATTTT; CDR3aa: CASSATPVTDTQYF
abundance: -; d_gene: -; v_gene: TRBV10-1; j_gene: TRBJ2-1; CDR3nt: TGCGCCAGCAGTGAAAAGGGACGCGAAGGTTCCGATGAGCAGTTCTTC; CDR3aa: CASSEKGREGSDEQFF
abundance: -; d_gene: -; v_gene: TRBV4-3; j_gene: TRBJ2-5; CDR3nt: TGCGCCAGCAGCCAAGATTACAGCGAGGGAGAGACCCAGTACTTC; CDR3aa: CASSQDYSEGETQYF
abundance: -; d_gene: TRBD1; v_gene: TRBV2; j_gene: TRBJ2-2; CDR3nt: TGTGCCAGCAGGCTCTGGGACAGAACCGGGGAGCTGTTTTTT; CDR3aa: CASRLWDRTGELFF
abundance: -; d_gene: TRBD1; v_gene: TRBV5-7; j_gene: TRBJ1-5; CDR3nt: TGTGCCAGCAGCTCAGGACAGGGCCGTCTGTCTGTCCAGCCCCAGCATTTT; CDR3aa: CASSSGQGRLSVQPQHF
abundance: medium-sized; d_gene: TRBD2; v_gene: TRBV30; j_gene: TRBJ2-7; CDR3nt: TGTGCCGGAAGGACTAGCGGGAGCTACGAGCAGTACTTC; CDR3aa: CAGRTSGSYEQYF
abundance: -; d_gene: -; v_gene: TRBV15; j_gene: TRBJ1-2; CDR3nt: TGTGCCACCAGCAGCCAAGACCAGTTGCGGGGCTACACCTTC; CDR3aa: CATSSQDQLRGYTF
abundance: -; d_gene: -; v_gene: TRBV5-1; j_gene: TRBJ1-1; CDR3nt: TGCGCCAGCAGCTTGCGTCAGGGCGGGAACACTGAAGCTTTCTTT; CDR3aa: CASSLRQGGNTEAFF
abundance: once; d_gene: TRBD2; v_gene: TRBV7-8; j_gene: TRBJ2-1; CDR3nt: TGTGCCAGCAGCTCATATCGACTAGCGGGAGGTGCCTATGAGCAGTTCTTC; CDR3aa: CASSSYRLAGGAYEQFF